This TCR beta chain stems from a study of shared T cell receptors in the human thymus. Clones were read by immunoSEQ multiplex PCR, and TCRdb kept only the in-frame ones, dropping some. Of more than 550,000 clones in the sample, 70% to 90% were seen once. The trim removed 4 bases at V and 3 bases at J, leaving 9 bases unmatched. The germline CDR1 and CDR2 sequences are SNHLY and FYNNEI. The CDR3 is 16 residues long. The sample was also reused in another study, on human thymus T cells.

This chain connects TRBV2 to TRBJ2-7, with 10 bases lining up with TRBD2. The clonotype comes from a boy in the first two years of life with a congenital heart defect. The source material was thymocytes. The CDR3 DNA reads TGTGCCAGCAGTGGTGTAGGTCTAGCGGGGGACTACGAGCAGTACTTC. This encodes CASSGVGLAGDYEQYF.